One and the same sample provided the 18 T cell receptor beta chains below, sequenced in a study of T cells in tuberculosis. This table comes from immunoSEQ multiplex PCR, and its TCRdb copy is limited to in-frame clones, with some not included. This sample has 30,000 to 40,000 clones, with 97% found just once. Material for sequencing was PBMCs. These receptors originate from a donor aged 10-29 years with latent tuberculosis or without tuberculosis infection.

Notes on this clone: One junction end disagrees with the germline gene, perhaps due to a read error. The chain combines TRBV5-4 with TRBJ2-4; no clear D. The CDR3 totals 15 residues. Germline V CDR1 and CDR2: SGHNT, YYREEE (reference sequence). CDR3 in amino acids: CASSLAGIAKNIQYF. CDR3 sequence (DNA): TGTGCCAGTAGCTTGGCCGGTATAGCCAAAAACATTCAGTACTTC.

This clone is a singleton in its sample. V gene TRBV29-1 combines with J gene TRBJ2-2, with 12 positions matching TRBD1. The V gene's germline CDR1 is SQVTM and CDR2 ANQGSEA. The CDR3 covers 17 residues. V was clipped by 7 bases and J by 6 bases; unmatched bases: 15. DNA of the CDR3: TGCAGCGCCGCCGGGACAGGGGGCAATAGTATCGCCGGGGAGCTGTTTTTT. Translated: CSAAGTGGNSIAGELFF.

The rearrangement links TRBV9 to TRBJ2-2, with 10 bases fitting TRBD1. The CDR3 length is 17 residues. The V gene end was trimmed by 3 bases and the J gene end by 7 bases; junction bases not matched to a gene: 12. The germline CDR1 and CDR2 sequences are SGDLS and YYNGEE. The CDR3 reads CASSDNRDRGRDGELFF. The CDR3 DNA follows: TGTGCCAGCAGCGATAACCGGGACAGGGGAAGGGACGGGGAGCTGTTTTTT.

The CDR3 loop reads CASRSVATNEKLFF. The CDR3 region has the DNA TGTGCCAGCAGATCGGTGGCAACTAATGAAAAACTGTTTTTT. The chain couples TRBV6-8 to TRBJ1-4; D ambiguous. CDR1 is MNHGY and CDR2 is SAAAGT in the germline V gene. V lost 6 bases to trimming and J lost 0 bases, with 8 bases between them. The CDR3 runs to 14 residues.

This clone was picked up one time. The V and J genes are TRBV4-1 and TRBJ2-1; 13 bases are shared with TRBD2. Germline trimming cut 0 bases from V and 6 bases from J; bases unmatched to any gene: 5. The CDR3 has 17 residues. Germline V lookup: CDR1 MGHRA, CDR2 YSYEKL. As DNA, the CDR3 is TGCGCCAGCAGCCAAGACGGCGGGACTAGCGGGACCAATGAGCAGTTCTTC. It is translated as CASSQDGGTSGTNEQFF.

This chain connects TRBV6-1 to TRBJ2-7; 8 nucleotides line up with TRBD2. With 0 bases clipped from V and 0 bases from J, the junction kept 10 bases outside the gene matches. The CDR3 consists of 18 residues. Germline V lookup: CDR1 MNHNS, CDR2 SASEGT. CDR3 in amino acids: CASSEAWREAIDSYEQYF. The CDR3, as DNA: TGTGCCAGCAGTGAAGCCTGGCGGGAGGCCATCGACTCCTACGAGCAGTACTTC.

This chain links TRBV5-6 with TRBJ2-1; TRBD2 is a possible D gene (6 bases). V was clipped by 5 bases and J by 0 bases, with 9 bases between them. CDR3 length: 14 residues. Germline V CDR1 and CDR2: SGHDT, YYEEEE. The CDR3 region is CASRRDSSYNEQFF. As DNA, the CDR3 is TGTGCCAGCAGACGGGACTCCTCCTACAATGAGCAGTTCTTC.

This chain joins TRBV7-2 and TRBJ1-3, with D unresolved. CDR3 size: 14 residues. Deletions cut 1 base from V and 0 bases from J, with 4 bases between. Per the germline V gene, CDR1 is SGHTA and CDR2 is FQGNSA. The CDR3 loop is CASSLEYSGNTIYF. The CDR3 coding sequence is TGTGCCAGCAGCTTAGAATACTCTGGAAACACCATATATTTT.

The chain uses TRBV6-1 and TRBJ2-2, with D possibly matching TRBD2 (6 bases). Trimming took off 7 bases at V and 4 bases at J, with 16 bases between the two ends. Germline V CDR1 and CDR2: MNHNS, SASEGT. This CDR3 is 15 amino acids long. In DNA form, the CDR3 reads TGTGCCAGCAAGCCCCAGCGGGCGGGCACCGGGGAGCTGTTTTTT. This translates into CASKPQRAGTGELFF.

The chain carries TRBV13 and TRBJ2-7; 13 positions agree with TRBD2. The CDR3 loop spans 16 amino acids. CDR1 and CDR2 (germline): PRHDT, FYEKMQ (reference sequence). The ends lost 3 bases at V and 5 bases at J; junction bases unmatched: 7. The CDR3 DNA follows: TGTGCCAGCAGCTTTCCCCAACTAGCGGGGGGGCACGAGCAGTACTTC. The encoded protein is CASSFPQLAGGHEQYF.

This chain joins TRBV9 and TRBJ2-1; tentative D call: TRBD2 (5 bases). The germline V gene has CDR1 SGDLS and CDR2 YYNGEE. The V gene lost 3 bases and the J gene lost 10 bases, with 14 bases spanning the gap. The CDR3 spans 13 residues. The CDR3 region has the DNA TGTGCCAGCAGCGGGACTTTAGTAGGCGAGCAGTTCTTC. Protein sequence: CASSGTLVGEQFF.

The chain recombines TRBV2 with TRBJ1-2, with unresolved D. Deletions cut 0 bases from V and 5 bases from J, with 10 bases between. Germline CDR1 reads SNHLY; CDR2 reads FYNNEI. This CDR3 spans 14 amino acids. The CDR3: CASSEARFAYGYTF. The CDR3 DNA sequence: TGTGCCAGCAGTGAAGCGCGCTTTGCTTATGGCTACACCTTC.

The chain carries TRBV2 and TRBJ1-1; D possibly corresponds to TRBD1 (6 bases). The CDR3 contains 16 residues. CDR1 is SNHLY, CDR2 FYNNEI, per germline. V shed 6 bases and J shed 3 bases, with 20 bases lying between them. CDR3 bases: TGTGCCAGCAGAATAGAACAGGGCCGGGGTGACACTGAAGCTTTCTTT. Encoded protein: CASRIEQGRGDTEAFF.

CDR3 sequence: CASRAARDRVGNTEAFF. The DNA of the CDR3 is TGTGCCAGTAGAGCAGCGAGGGACAGGGTAGGGAACACTGAAGCTTTCTTT. This chain uses TRBV19 with TRBJ1-1; TRBD1 aligns across 9 bases. Germline CDR1 and CDR2: LNHDA and SQIVND (reference sequence). This CDR3 is 17 amino acids long. J was trimmed by 1 base and V by 6 bases; bases with no gene match: 12.

On this clone itself: One end of the junction does not line up with germline, which may come from a read error. The chain links TRBV7-2 to TRBJ2-3; 7 bases fit TRBD1. CDR1 and CDR2 (germline): SGHTA, FQGNSA. There are 11 residues in the CDR3. The CDR3 DNA reads as TGTGCCAGCAGCTTAGCTCGGGACAGATCCTTT. This translates into CASSLARDRSF.

This clone was seen just once. The V gene is TRBV7-3, the J gene TRBJ2-5, with 8 bases aligning to TRBD2. V trimming: 5 bases; J trimming: 5 bases; junction bases outside the gene matches: 4. Germline loops: CDR1 SGHTA, CDR2 FQGTGA. The CDR3 extends over 13 amino acids. CDR3 sequence (DNA): TGTGCCAGCAGCCCCTCGGGGGGGGAGACCCAGTACTTC. This encodes CASSPSGGETQYF.

The chain couples TRBV7-9 to TRBJ1-2; 8 nucleotides line up with TRBD1. This CDR3 has 15 amino acids. In germline, CDR1 is SEHNR, CDR2 FQNEAQ (reference sequence). Losses at the gene ends were 5 bases for V and 8 bases for J; bases not matched to a gene: 13. CDR3 nucleotide sequence: TGTGCCAGCAGCCTAAATTCAGTGACAGGGGAAGGCTACACCTTC. Its translation is CASSLNSVTGEGYTF.

The chain uses TRBV5-1 and TRBJ1-1; D is uncertain. From germline, CDR1 is SGHRS and CDR2 YFSETQ. Trimming left V 2 bases short and J 5 bases short, with 16 bases between. CDR3 length equals 15 residues. The CDR3 nucleotides are TGCGCCAGCAGCTTTGCCTCCGAGTATTTGACTGAAGCTTTCTTT. This translates into CASSFASEYLTEAFF.